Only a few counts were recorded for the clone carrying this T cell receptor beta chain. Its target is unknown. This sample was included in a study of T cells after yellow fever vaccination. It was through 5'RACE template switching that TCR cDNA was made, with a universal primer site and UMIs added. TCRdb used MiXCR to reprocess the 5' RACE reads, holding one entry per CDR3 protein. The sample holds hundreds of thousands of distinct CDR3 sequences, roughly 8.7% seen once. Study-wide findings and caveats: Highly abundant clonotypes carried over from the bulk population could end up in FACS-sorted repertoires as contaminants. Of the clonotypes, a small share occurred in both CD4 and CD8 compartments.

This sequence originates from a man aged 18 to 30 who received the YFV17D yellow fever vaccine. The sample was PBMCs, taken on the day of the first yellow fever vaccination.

The CDR3 nucleotides are TGTGCCAGCAGCTCACGGCCCCCCCAGCTGGTTCCTTCCTACAATGAGCAGTTCTTC. Amino acids: CASSSRPPQLVPSYNEQFF. The chain has TRBV7-3 and TRBJ2-1, with D unresolved. V shed 4 bases and J shed 1 base, with 23 bases lying between them. CDR1 is SGHTA, CDR2 FQGTGA, per germline. CDR3 length: 19 residues. Looking up the rest from reference TRBV7-3 and TRBJ2-1 gives the full variable domain: GAGVSQTPSNKVTEKGKYVELRCDPISGHTALYWYRQSLGQGPEFLIYFQGTGAADDSGLPNDRFFAVRPEGSVSTLKIQRTERGDSAVYLCASSSRPPQLVPSYNEQFFGPGTRLTVL.